This note documents a single T cell receptor beta chain sequence. The antigen remains unidentified. The germline gene is not matched at one end of the junction; a read error may be the cause. The CDR3 loop spans 15 amino acids. The germline gives CDR1 GTSNPN, CDR2 SVGIG (reference sequence). The data originate from a study of cytomegalovirus exposure and HLA in healthy donors. Study conclusions and caveats: Apparent HLA restriction characterized most CMV-associated TCR beta chains in a later analysis. Donor immune exposure was known only as CMV serostatus.

Primers included in the PCR were 60 Vbeta and 13 Jbeta primers. Some clones are missing from TCRdb's copy, which holds only in-frame ones; the method was immunoSEQ multiplex PCR. The sample holds over 150,000 clones; roughly three quarters are singletons and the top ten take 2.9%. The specimen sequenced was PBMCs. This receptor was taken from a male donor in good health and CMV-seronegative. The chain couples TRBV30 to TRBJ2-1; D is perhaps TRBD2 (6 bases). In DNA, the CDR3 is TGTGCCTGGAGTGTACGAGGGACTCCCAGCAATGGGCAGTTCTTC. Protein sequence: CAWSVRGTPSNGQFF. The variable domain in full, with the rest retrieved from reference TRBV30 and TRBJ2-1, is SQTIHQWPATLVQPVGSPLSLECTVEGTSNPNLYWYRQAAGRGLQLLFYSVGIGQISSEVPQNLSASRPQDRQFILSSKKLLLSDSGFYLCAWSVRGTPSNGQFFGPGTRLTVL.